The 2 T cell receptor beta chains in this list originate from one sample, sequenced in a study of tumor and adjacent non-tumor tissue in lung cancer. This sample's RNA came from whole unsorted tissue. Three rounds of nested PCR, following a modified ARM-PCR protocol, produced the TCRbeta library. From the multiplex PCR reads, TCRdb called clonotypes with MiXCR, one entry per CDR3 protein. The table lists about 140,000 distinct CDR3 sequences, approximately 66% of them singletons, with about 18% in the top ten. Material for sequencing was lung tumor tissue. These receptors were collected from a man aged 55 to 70 with small cell lung cancer.

In this sample, this clonotype turned up many times. The chain is built from TRBV20-1 and TRBJ2-5; D possibly corresponds to TRBD2 (6 bases). Trimming cost V 7 bases and J 4 bases, with 16 bases left between them. Germline CDR1 is DFQATT and CDR2 is SNEGSKA (reference sequence). CDR3 length: 13 residues. DNA of the CDR3: TGCAGTGGGCGCGGGGAGACTGCAGAGACCCAGTACTTC. It codes for CSGRGETAETQYF.

As regards this clonotype: Since a much larger clone is just one base distant, this may be a read error. This rearrangement joins TRBV20-1 to TRBJ2-7, with D unresolved. V lost 6 bases and J 0 bases, leaving 18 bases between the germline ends. This CDR3 contains 15 residues. CDR1 and CDR2 from the germline V gene are DFQATT and SNEGSKA (reference sequence). The CDR3: CSALAETSRSYEQYF. Written as DNA, the CDR3 is TGCAGTGCCTTAGCTGAGACTTCCCGCTCCTACGAGCAGTACTTC.